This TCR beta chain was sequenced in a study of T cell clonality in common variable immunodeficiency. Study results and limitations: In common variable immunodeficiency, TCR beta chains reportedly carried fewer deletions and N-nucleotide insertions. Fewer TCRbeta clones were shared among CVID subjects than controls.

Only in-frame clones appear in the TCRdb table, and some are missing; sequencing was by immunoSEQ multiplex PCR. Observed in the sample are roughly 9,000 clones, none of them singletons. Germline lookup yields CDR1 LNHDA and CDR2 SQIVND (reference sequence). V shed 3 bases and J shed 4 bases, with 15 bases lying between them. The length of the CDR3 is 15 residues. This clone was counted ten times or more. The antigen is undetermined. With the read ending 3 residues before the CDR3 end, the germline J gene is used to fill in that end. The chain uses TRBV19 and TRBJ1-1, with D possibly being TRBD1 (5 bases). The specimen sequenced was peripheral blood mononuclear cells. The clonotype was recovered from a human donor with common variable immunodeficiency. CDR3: CASSIYGVGGTEAFF. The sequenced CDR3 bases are TGTGCCAGTAGTATCTATGGGGTGGGGGGCACTGAA.